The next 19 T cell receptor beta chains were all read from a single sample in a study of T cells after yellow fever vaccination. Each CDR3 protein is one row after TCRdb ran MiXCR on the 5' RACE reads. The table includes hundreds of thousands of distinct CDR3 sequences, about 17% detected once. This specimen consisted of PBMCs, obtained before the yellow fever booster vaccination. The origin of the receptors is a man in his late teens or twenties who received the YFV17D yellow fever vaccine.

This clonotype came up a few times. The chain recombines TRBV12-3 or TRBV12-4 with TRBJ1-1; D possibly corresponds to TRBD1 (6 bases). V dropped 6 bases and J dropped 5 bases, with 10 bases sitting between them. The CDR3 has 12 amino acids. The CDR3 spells CASSPGTTEAFF. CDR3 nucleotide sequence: TGTGCCAGCAGCCCCGGGACAACTGAAGCTTTCTTT.

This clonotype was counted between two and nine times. DNA for the CDR3: TGTGCCACCTCCGGGGGGCGAACCGGGGAGCTGTTTTTT. Protein: CATSGGRTGELFF. The rearrangement uses TRBV7-2 and TRBJ2-2, with D tentatively TRBD2 (7 bases). CDR3 length: 13 residues. The ends were cut back, 10 bases at V and 5 bases at J, with 14 bases in the middle. Germline CDR1 and CDR2: SGHTA and FQGNSA. The full variable domain, its missing parts supplied by reference TRBV7-2 and TRBJ2-2, is GAGVSQSPSNKVTEKGKDVELRCDPISGHTALYWYRQSLGQGLEFLIYFQGNSAPDKSGLPSDRFSAERTGGSVSTLTIQRTQQEDSAVYLCATSGGRTGELFFGEGSRLTVL.

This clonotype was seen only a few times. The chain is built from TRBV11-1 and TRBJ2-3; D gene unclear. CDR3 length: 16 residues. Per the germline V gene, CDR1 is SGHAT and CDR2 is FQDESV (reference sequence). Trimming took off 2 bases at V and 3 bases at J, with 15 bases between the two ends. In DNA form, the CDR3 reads TGTGCCAGCAGCTTAACATCGGCCGTCAGTACAGATACGCAGTATTTT. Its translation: CASSLTSAVSTDTQYF.

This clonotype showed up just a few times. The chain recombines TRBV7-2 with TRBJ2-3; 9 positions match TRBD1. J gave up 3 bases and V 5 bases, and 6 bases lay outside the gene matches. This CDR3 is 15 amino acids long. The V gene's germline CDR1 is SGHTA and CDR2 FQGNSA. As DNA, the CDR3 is TGTGCCAGCAGCCCGGGACAGGGTATGACAGATACGCAGTATTTT. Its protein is CASSPGQGMTDTQYF.

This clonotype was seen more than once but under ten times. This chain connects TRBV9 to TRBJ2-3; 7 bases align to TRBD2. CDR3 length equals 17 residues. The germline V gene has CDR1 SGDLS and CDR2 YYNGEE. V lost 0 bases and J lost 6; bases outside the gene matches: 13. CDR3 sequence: CASSVAYAGVGVDTQYF. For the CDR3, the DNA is TGTGCCAGCAGCGTAGCGTATGCGGGGGTAGGCGTGGATACGCAGTATTTT.

The CDR3 nucleotides are TGTGCCAGCTCTGCGACAGGGTCCCTACACCAAGAGACCCAGTACTTC. Amino acid sequence: CASSATGSLHQETQYF. The rearrangement uses TRBV18 and TRBJ2-5; 7 nucleotides match TRBD1. J lost 0 bases, V lost 6 bases, and 10 bases had no gene match. Germline V gene sequence: CDR1 KGHSH, CDR2 LQKENI. The CDR3 extends over 16 amino acids.

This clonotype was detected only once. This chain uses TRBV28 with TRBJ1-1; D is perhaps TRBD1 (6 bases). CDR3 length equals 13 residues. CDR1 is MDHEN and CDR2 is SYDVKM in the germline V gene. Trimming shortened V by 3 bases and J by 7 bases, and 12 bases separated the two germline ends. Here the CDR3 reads CASSFGEGGEAFF. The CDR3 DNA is TGTGCCAGCAGTTTTGGGGAAGGGGGTGAAGCTTTCTTT.

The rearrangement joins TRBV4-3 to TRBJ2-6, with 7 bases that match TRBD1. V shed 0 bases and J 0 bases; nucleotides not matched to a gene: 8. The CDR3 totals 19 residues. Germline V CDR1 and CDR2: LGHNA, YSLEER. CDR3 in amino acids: CASSQDRGRGYSGANVLTF. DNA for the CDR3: TGCGCCAGCAGCCAAGATAGGGGGCGAGGATACTCTGGGGCCAACGTCCTGACTTTC.

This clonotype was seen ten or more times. The CDR3 nucleotides read TGTGCCAGCAGTCTCCACCGACTAGCGGGCACGGGCACAGATACGCAGTATTTT. It yields the protein CASSLHRLAGTGTDTQYF. V is TRBV12-3 or TRBV12-4 and J is TRBJ2-3; TRBD2 matches 10 bases. The junction had 12 bases not matched to a gene; V was cut back by 5 bases and J by 1 base. The CDR3 is 18 residues long.

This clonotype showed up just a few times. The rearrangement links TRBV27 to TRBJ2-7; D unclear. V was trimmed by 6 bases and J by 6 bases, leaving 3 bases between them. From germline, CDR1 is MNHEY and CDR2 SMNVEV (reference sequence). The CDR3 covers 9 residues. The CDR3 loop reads CASSTEQYV. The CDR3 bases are TGTGCCAGCAGCACCGAGCAGTACGTC.

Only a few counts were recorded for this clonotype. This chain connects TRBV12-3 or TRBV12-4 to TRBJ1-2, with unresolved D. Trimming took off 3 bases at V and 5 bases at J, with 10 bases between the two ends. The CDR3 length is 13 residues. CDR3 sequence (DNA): TGTGCCAGCAGTTTGCGTGCGGTTTATGGCTACACCTTC. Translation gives CASSLRAVYGYTF.

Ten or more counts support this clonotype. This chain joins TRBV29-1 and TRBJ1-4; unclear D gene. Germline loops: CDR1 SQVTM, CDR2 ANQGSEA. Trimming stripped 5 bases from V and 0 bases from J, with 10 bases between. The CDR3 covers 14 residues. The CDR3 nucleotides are TGCAGCGTTCGGCTCATAGCAACTAATGAAAAACTGTTTTTT. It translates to CSVRLIATNEKLFF.

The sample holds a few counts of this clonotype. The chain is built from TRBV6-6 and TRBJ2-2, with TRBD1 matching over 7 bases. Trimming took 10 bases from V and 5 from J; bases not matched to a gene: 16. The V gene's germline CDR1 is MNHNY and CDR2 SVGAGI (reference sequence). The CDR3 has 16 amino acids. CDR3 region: CATRILIGRGTGELFF. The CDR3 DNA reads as TGTGCCACTAGAATATTGATCGGCAGGGGGACCGGGGAGCTGTTTTTT.

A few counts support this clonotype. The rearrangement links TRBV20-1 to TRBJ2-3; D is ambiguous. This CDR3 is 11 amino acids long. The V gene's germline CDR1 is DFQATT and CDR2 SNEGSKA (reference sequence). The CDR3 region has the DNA TGCAGGGCCGCCTCTGCAGATACGCAGTATTTT. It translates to CRAASADTQYF.

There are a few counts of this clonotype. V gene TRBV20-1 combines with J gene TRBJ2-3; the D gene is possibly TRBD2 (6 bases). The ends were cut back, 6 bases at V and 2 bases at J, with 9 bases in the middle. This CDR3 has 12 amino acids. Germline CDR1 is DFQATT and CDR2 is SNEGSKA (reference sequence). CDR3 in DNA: TGCAGTGCGTCGGGGGACACAGATACGCAGTATTTT. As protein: CSASGDTDTQYF.

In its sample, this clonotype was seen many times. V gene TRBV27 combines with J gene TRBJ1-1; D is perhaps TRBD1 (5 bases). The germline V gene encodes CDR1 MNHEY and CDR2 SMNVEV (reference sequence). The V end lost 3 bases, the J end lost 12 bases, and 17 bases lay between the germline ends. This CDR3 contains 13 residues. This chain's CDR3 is CASSFIKGQWPFF. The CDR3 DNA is TGTGCCAGCAGTTTTATTAAGGGGCAGTGGCCTTTCTTT.

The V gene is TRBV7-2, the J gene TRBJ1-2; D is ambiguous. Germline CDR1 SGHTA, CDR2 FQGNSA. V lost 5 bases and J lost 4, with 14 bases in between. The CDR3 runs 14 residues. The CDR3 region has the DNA TGTGCCAGCAGCCCCCGGGAAGGTGCCTATGGCTACACCTTC. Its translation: CASSPREGAYGYTF.

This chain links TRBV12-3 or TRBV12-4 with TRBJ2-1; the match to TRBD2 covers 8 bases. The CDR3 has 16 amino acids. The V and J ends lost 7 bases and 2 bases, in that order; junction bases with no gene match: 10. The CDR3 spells CASTRHSGVAYNEQFF. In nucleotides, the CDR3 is TGTGCCAGCACCCGACATAGCGGGGTGGCCTACAATGAGCAGTTCTTC.

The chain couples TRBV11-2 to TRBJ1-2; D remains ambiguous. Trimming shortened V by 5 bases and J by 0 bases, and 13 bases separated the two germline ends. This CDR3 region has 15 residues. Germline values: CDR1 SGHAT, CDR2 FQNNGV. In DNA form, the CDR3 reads TGTGCCAGCAGCCCGCAGGCGGGTGCTAACTATGGCTACACCTTC. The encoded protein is CASSPQAGANYGYTF.